The source of this T cell receptor (beta chain) is a study of Graves' ophthalmopathy and Graves' hyperthyroidism. This clonotype was counted many times. Amplified material comprised TCR beta CDR3 regions derived from RNA transcripts. The first-round RT-PCR employed HTBI primers together with the Qiagen OneStep RT-PCR kit. A multiplex PCR was then performed as the second round. TCRdb independently ran MiXCR on the multiplex PCR reads; one entry per CDR3 protein. The table records about 1.1 million distinct CDR3 sequences, about 35% of them present only once. V lost 3 bases and J 7 bases, leaving 15 bases between the germline ends. The CDR3 is 15 residues long.

The gene calls are TRBV12-3 or TRBV12-4 and TRBJ1-4; possible D gene TRBD1, 6 bases. Sequencing used peripheral blood or thyroid tissue (not recorded which). The origin of this receptor is an adult man with Graves' hyperthyroidism. CDR3 in amino acids: CASSFYRDYGEKLFF. DNA for the CDR3: TGTGCCAGCAGTTTCTACAGGGATTACGGTGAAAAACTGTTTTTT.